The 4 T cell receptor beta chains presented below share a single source sample, sequenced in a study of regulatory T cells in long-lasting Graves disease. Arm-PCR of CDR3 regions with iRepertoire HTBI primers generated TCR beta libraries. MiXCR, run by TCRdb on the multiplex PCR reads, gives a single entry per CDR3 protein. Here the sample spans 200,000 to 250,000 distinct CDR3 sequences, roughly a fifth being singletons. Time point: newly diagnosed GD, antithyroid drugs for less than 3 months. Construction of the TCR library relied on RNA isolated from PBMCs. This specimen consisted of peripheral blood mononuclear cells (PBMCs), obtained at new diagnosis, from a patient treated with antithyroid drugs. These TCRs come from a female donor with Graves disease.

Comments on this clonotype: It may be a read error: a sequence one base away is much more abundant. The V call is TRBV7-2, the J call TRBJ2-3, with 8 bases identical to TRBD2. Per germline, CDR1 SGHTA and CDR2 FQGNSA. V lost 4 bases, J lost 5 bases, and 5 bases stayed unmatched. The CDR3 is 14 residues long. CDR3 nucleotides: TGTGCCAGCAGCTCGAGCGGGAGAAAAGATACGCAGTATTTT. It specifies CASSSSGRKDTQYF.

The rearrangement links TRBV3-1 to TRBJ2-2; D is unresolved. With 5 bases removed from V and 0 bases from J, the gap between germline ends came to 19 bases. Germline lookup yields CDR1 LGHDT and CDR2 YNNKEL (reference sequence). There are 18 residues in the CDR3. In DNA, the CDR3 is TGTGCCAGCAGCTTGGCTGGATACAACCGAGCGAACACCGGGGAGCTGTTTTTT. Translation: CASSLAGYNRANTGELFF.

This clonotype occurred many times. The chain is built from TRBV20-1 and TRBJ2-2; 10 nucleotides match TRBD2. CDR1 DFQATT and CDR2 SNEGSKA come from the germline V gene (reference sequence). The CDR3 contains 17 residues. The V gene end was trimmed by 0 bases and the J gene end by 4 bases; junction bases not matched to a gene: 8. This chain's CDR3 is CSARDFLAGAVTGELFF. The CDR3 DNA is TGCAGTGCTAGAGATTTCCTAGCGGGAGCCGTCACCGGGGAGCTGTTTTTT.

The table lists this clonotype with many counts. The chain carries TRBV7-2 and TRBJ2-3, with D unclear. Trimming removed 5 bases from V and 5 bases from J, with 8 bases in between. The CDR3 totals 12 residues. The V gene's germline CDR1 is SGHTA and CDR2 FQGNSA. The CDR3 loop is CASSVGVDTQYF. The CDR3 DNA follows: TGTGCCAGCAGCGTAGGCGTAGATACGCAGTATTTT. The variable domain in full, completed from reference TRBV7-2 and TRBJ2-3, reads GAGVSQSPSNKVTEKGKDVELRCDPISGHTALYWYRQSLGQGLEFLIYFQGNSAPDKSGLPSDRFSAERTGGSVSTLTIQRTQQEDSAVYLCASSVGVDTQYFGPGTRLTVL.